This T cell receptor (beta chain) comes out of a study of CD8+CD57+ T cells in acquired aplastic anemia. Those patients picked for sequencing had displayed CD8+CD57+ cell expansion on flow cytometry. This clonotype occurred once. What it binds is not known. Profiling of TCR beta VDJ combinations and CDR3 sequences used genomic DNA as template. MiXCR, run by TCRdb on the reads, gives a single entry per CDR3 protein. The sample yields 75,000 to 80,000 distinct CDR3 sequences, about 70% seen once. General study findings and limits: Around 27 sequences, all CD8+ CDR3, were shared between patients and controls.

Trimming took off 5 bases at V and 0 bases at J, with 16 bases between the two ends. Germline V gene sequence: CDR1 SGHVS, CDR2 FQNEAQ. There are 16 residues in the CDR3. Sequencing was carried out using sorted CD4+, CD8+, or CD8+CD57+ T cells (not recorded which) from PBMCs. This clonotype was obtained from a human donor with aplastic anemia. The genes are TRBV7-8 and TRBJ1-1; a weak D match, TRBD1 (5 bases). The DNA for the CDR3 is TGTGCCAGCAGCCCCCGCGTCGGGGCGGTGAACACTGAAGCTTTCTTT. Protein sequence: CASSPRVGAVNTEAFF.